The present TCR beta chain was sequenced within a study of blood T cell repertoires in COVID-19 (dated by TCRdb to 2019 to 2021). About the study as a whole: Samples from collaborators originated in the United States, Italy and Spain and spanned both the acute and convalescent phases of COVID-19. Where HLA class I and class II types were available, the types were taken from metadata supplied by the sample provider, not from assay-based typing. Samples came from the ongoing ImmuneRACE study (first 160 participants) plus 1,254 subjects from 6 global collaborators. Nearly every sample came with metadata listing a de-identified subject ID, COVID-19 status, age in years and sex. The material from the prospective study consisted of cDNA or gDNA derived from T cells, B-cell-depleted T cells, or PBMCs. The repertoires were released in a freely available public database intended as a resource for research on the immune response to SARS-CoV-2. Subjects who had been exposed to COVID-19, were actively infected with it, or had recovered from it provided the deeply sampled blood TCRbeta repertoires that made up the dataset.

Each collaborating institution followed its own protocols to collect whole blood in K2EDTA tubes. For TCRbeta analysis, collaborator samples were shipped as frozen whole blood, as isolated PBMCs, or as DNA extracted from either sample type. Its CDR3 holds 15 amino acids, cysteine through phenylalanine. Of the read, only the CDR3 DNA is kept; its 45 bases are in frame from base 1. The V end loses 2 bases and the J end loses 0 bases, and a stretch of 9 bases separates them. CDR1 and CDR2 (SNHLY, FYNNEI) derive from the germline V gene. The research as a whole found: The amount of clinical and demographic metadata varied by source and participant and was provided uncurated.

Concerning this clone itself: What this receptor recognizes is not known. Base qualities are not provided; no much larger clone lies one nucleotide away.

TCRbeta CDR3 regions were amplified from genomic DNA by means of the immunoSEQ Assay, a bias-controlled multiplex PCR. The source study handled its data this way. Nucleated cell counts per sample were estimated from amplification of reference gene primers within the assay. To quantify the absolute abundance of each unique TCRbeta CDR3 rearrangement, sequence reads were collapsed and filtered. For each sample, productive Simpson clonality was calculated as the square root of Simpson's diversity index over productive rearrangements. TCRdb retrieved this table from immuneACCESS and kept in-frame rearrangements only. Not all clones are present; in checked studies, unresolved V genes account for under half, and no reason is known for the remainder. V and J calls and clone size follow that table, whereas D and trimming were derived from the DNA. The sample table records some 120,000 clones; 55% to 75% of these occur just once. Roughly 2.2% of the sample is in the top ten clones.

The receptor comes from a woman in her seventies with acute or convalescent COVID-19. This chain joins TRBV2 to TRBJ2-3, with no confidently assigned D gene. Specimen: peripheral blood. The CDR3 region has the sequence CASSERSTSTDTQYF. The sequenced DNA is TGTGCCAGCAGTGAAAGGAGTACTAGCACAGATACGCAGTATTTT. With all but the CDR3 taken from the reference TRBV2 and TRBJ2-3 genes, the full variable domain is: EPEVTQTPSHQVTQMGQEVILRCVPISNHLYFYWYRQILGQKVEFLVSFYNNEISEKSEIFDDQFSVERPDGSNFTLKIRSTKLEDSAMYFCASSERSTSTDTQYFGPGTRLTVL.